This is a list of T cell receptor beta chains from one sample in a study of T cells in Graves' hyperthyroidism and ophthalmopathy. TCRdb reprocessed the multiplex PCR reads via MiXCR and lists one record per CDR3 protein. The profile shows under 700,000 distinct CDR3 sequences, 46% of them singletons. The sample taken for sequencing was peripheral blood or thyroid tissue (not recorded which). All receptors come from a woman under 30 with Graves' hyperthyroidism. CDR3s include the opening cysteine and the closing phenylalanine or tryptophan. A D gene is named only where the DNA matches it firmly. Rows may omit the clone size; those that give it use once, few, many or a size class.

>TRBV10-3|15|.|TRBJ1-5|few
CAISESVLGNQPQHF
TGTGCCATCAGTGAGTCGGTATTAGGCAATCAGCCCCAGCATTTT
>TRBV10-3|14|.|TRBJ2-5|.
CAISESGDQETQYF
TGTGCCATCAGTGAGTCGGGCGACCAAGAGACCCAGTACTTC
>TRBV24-1|13|.|TRBJ1-2|.
CATPDDRDYGYTF
TGTGCCACCCCTGATGATCGGGACTATGGCTACACCTTC
>TRBV5-1|16|.|TRBJ1-1|.
CASRKAQTDLNTEAFF
TGCGCCAGCCGGAAAGCTCAAACAGATTTGAACACTGAAGCTTTCTTT
>TRBV9|15|TRBD1|TRBJ1-5|few
CASSLKDREEQPQHF
TGTGCCAGCAGCTTAAAGGACAGGGAGGAACAGCCCCAGCATTTT
>TRBV20-1|14|TRBD1|TRBJ1-5|few
CSARTGQGHQPQHF
TGCAGTGCTAGAACTGGACAGGGGCATCAGCCCCAGCATTTT
>TRBV15|13|.|TRBJ2-6|.
CTTSREGANVLTF
TGTACCACCAGCAGAGAAGGGGCCAACGTCCTGACTTTC
>TRBV12-3/TRBV12-4|12|.|TRBJ1-1|.
CASSLGDGEAFF
TGTGCCAGCAGTTTAGGGGACGGTGAAGCTTTCTTT
>TRBV2|15|.|TRBJ2-7|few
CASSEDGPLRYEQYF
TGTGCCAGCAGTGAAGACGGGCCTTTGAGATACGAGCAGTACTTC
>TRBV12-3/TRBV12-4|17|.|TRBJ2-6|many
CASSPRAGHSGANVLTF
TGTGCCAGCAGTCCGAGGGCAGGACACTCGGGGGCCAACGTCCTGACTTTC
>TRBV7-8|15|TRBD1|TRBJ1-5|.
CASSLDRGSGQPQHF
TGTGCCAGCAGCTTGGACAGGGGAAGCGGTCAGCCCCAGCATTTT
>TRBV7-3|13|.|TRBJ2-7|few
CASSQVVGYEQYF
TGTGCCAGCAGCCAAGTGGTGGGATACGAGCAGTACTTC
>TRBV7-3|14|TRBD1|TRBJ1-2|.
CASSGGTGNYGYTF
TGTGCCAGTTCGGGGGGGACAGGGAACTATGGCTACACCTTC
>TRBV7-9|13|TRBD2|TRBJ2-7|many
CATSGTSGYEQYF
TGTGCCACCTCCGGGACTAGCGGGTACGAGCAGTACTTC
>TRBV2|15|.|TRBJ1-5|.
CASSSVGAWNQPQHF
TGTGCCAGCAGTTCAGTGGGGGCATGGAATCAGCCCCAGCATTTT
>TRBV2|16|.|TRBJ2-7|few
CASSRIGRGVSYEQYF
TGTGCCAGCAGTCGAATTGGCAGGGGCGTCTCCTACGAGCAGTACTTC
>TRBV9|15|TRBD1|TRBJ1-2|.
CASSVARTGGYGYTF
TGTGCCAGCAGCGTCGCCCGGACAGGAGGATATGGCTACACCTTC
>TRBV2|12|.|TRBJ2-7|few
CASSKGWYEQYF
TGTGCCAGCAGCAAAGGCTGGTACGAGCAGTACTTC
>TRBV10-3|15|.|TRBJ2-5|many
CAISDGPTGIETQYF
TGTGCCATCAGCGATGGACCAACAGGGATAGAGACCCAGTACTTC
>TRBV20-1|14|TRBD1|TRBJ2-7|.
CSAPGTGGIYEQYF
TGCAGTGCTCCCGGAACAGGGGGCATTTACGAGCAGTACTTC
>TRBV7-2|16|TRBD2|TRBJ2-7|.
CASSVEVSGSHYEQYF
TGTGCCAGCAGCGTTGAAGTTAGCGGGAGCCACTACGAGCAGTACTTC
>TRBV29-1|12|.|TRBJ1-5|once
CSVAGGIPPQHF
TGCAGCGTTGCAGGAGGGATTCCGCCCCAGCATTTT
>TRBV7-9|16|.|TRBJ1-4|.
CASSAARAATNEKLFF
TGTGCCAGCAGCGCCGCCCGGGCCGCAACTAATGAAAAACTGTTTTTT
>TRBV19|13|.|TRBJ1-2|few
CASSISVGYGYTF
TGTGCCAGTAGTATATCAGTTGGATATGGCTACACCTTC
>TRBV7-8|14|TRBD2|TRBJ2-2|many
CASSTSGWDGELFF
TGTGCCAGCAGCACTAGCGGGTGGGACGGGGAGCTGTTTTTT
>TRBV7-9|15|.|TRBJ2-7|.
CASRSQGRVAYEQYF
TGTGCCAGCAGATCACAGGGTAGGGTAGCCTACGAGCAGTACTTC
>TRBV20-1|15|.|TRBJ1-5|.
CSARAPQGGNQPQHF
TGCAGTGCTAGAGCCCCACAGGGTGGCAATCAGCCCCAGCATTTT
>TRBV12-3/TRBV12-4|13|.|TRBJ1-1|.
CASTWGINTEAFF
TGTGCCAGCACCTGGGGGATTAACACTGAAGCTTTCTTT
>TRBV29-1|12|.|TRBJ1-2|.
CSASTGIYGYTF
TGCAGTGCTAGTACAGGGATCTATGGCTACACCTTC
>TRBV2|13|TRBD1|TRBJ1-3|.
CASIRTGGNTIYF
TGTGCCAGCATACGGACAGGGGGAAACACCATATATTTT
>TRBV20-1|14|.|TRBJ2-5|.
CSTRLGLGLETQYF
TGCAGTACTAGACTAGGCCTGGGATTGGAGACCCAGTACTTC
>TRBV7-6|18|TRBD1|TRBJ1-2|many
CASSLRTGNDPTNYGYTF
TGTGCCAGCAGCCTAAGGACAGGGAACGATCCAACTAACTATGGCTACACCTTC
>TRBV7-9|15|TRBD2|TRBJ2-7|few
CASSQREAEGYEQYF
TGTGCCAGCAGCCAGCGGGAGGCTGAGGGGTACGAGCAGTACTTC
>TRBV7-2|13|.|TRBJ1-3|many
CASSTGPGRTIYF
TGTGCCAGCAGCACAGGACCGGGCCGGACCATATATTTT
>TRBV7-2|14|.|TRBJ1-1|once
CASSRPGMNTEAFF
TGCGCCAGCAGCCGGCCGGGGATGAACACTGAAGCTTTCTTT
>TRBV7-8|14|.|TRBJ2-5|.
CASSLWTALGPQYF
TGTGCCAGCAGCTTATGGACAGCCCTAGGGCCCCAGTACTTC
>TRBV4-3|15|TRBD1|TRBJ1-6|many
CASSQGQGASSPLHF
TGCGCCAGCAGCCAAGGACAGGGGGCGAGTTCACCCCTCCACTTT
>TRBV10-3|18|.|TRBJ1-1|once
CAIRSARQGQGVNTEAFF
TGTGCCATCAGGTCAGCGCGGCAGGGCCAGGGCGTCAACACTGAAGCTTTCTTT
>TRBV2|12|TRBD1|TRBJ1-2|.
CASDQGAGGYTF
TGTGCCAGTGATCAGGGGGCCGGTGGCTACACCTTC
>TRBV29-1|11|.|TRBJ1-2|many
CSVDFNYGYTF
TGCAGCGTTGATTTTAACTATGGCTACACCTTC
>TRBV7-2|13|.|TRBJ2-7|many
CASSPGLGDEQYF
TGTGCCAGCAGCCCAGGCCTAGGGGACGAGCAGTACTTC
>TRBV10-2|16|.|TRBJ2-6|.
CASSLSGRAGANVLTF
TGTGCCAGCAGTTTATCGGGCAGGGCTGGGGCCAACGTCCTGACTTTC
>TRBV2|15|TRBD1|TRBJ1-5|.
CASSYSPQGVQPQHF
TGTGCCAGCAGTTACTCGCCGCAGGGGGTTCAGCCCCAGCATTTT
>TRBV5-8|17|TRBD2|TRBJ2-2|.
CASSLVRLAGDTGELFF
TGTGCCAGCAGCTTGGTGCGTCTAGCGGGAGACACCGGGGAGCTGTTTTTT
>TRBV2|15|.|TRBJ1-4|.
CASTFRKATNEKLFF
TGTGCCAGCACATTCAGGAAAGCAACTAATGAAAAACTGTTTTTT
>TRBV29-1|11|TRBD1|TRBJ1-2|.
CSTGVGYGYTF
TGCAGCACAGGGGTGGGGTATGGCTACACCTTC
>TRBV20-1|13|.|TRBJ2-5|many
CSASPGSQETQYF
TGCAGTGCTAGCCCAGGATCGCAAGAGACCCAGTACTTC
>TRBV9|15|.|TRBJ2-2|.
CASSGDEANTGELFF
TGTGCCAGCAGCGGGGATGAGGCGAACACCGGGGAGCTGTTTTTT
>TRBV6-5|13|.|TRBJ1-2|.
CASSYSETYGYTF
TGTGCCAGCAGTTACTCTGAGACCTATGGCTACACCTTC
>TRBV7-2|15|.|TRBJ1-1|.
CASSLEAGRNTEAFF
TGTGCCAGCAGCTTGGAGGCAGGGCGCAACACTGAAGCTTTCTTT